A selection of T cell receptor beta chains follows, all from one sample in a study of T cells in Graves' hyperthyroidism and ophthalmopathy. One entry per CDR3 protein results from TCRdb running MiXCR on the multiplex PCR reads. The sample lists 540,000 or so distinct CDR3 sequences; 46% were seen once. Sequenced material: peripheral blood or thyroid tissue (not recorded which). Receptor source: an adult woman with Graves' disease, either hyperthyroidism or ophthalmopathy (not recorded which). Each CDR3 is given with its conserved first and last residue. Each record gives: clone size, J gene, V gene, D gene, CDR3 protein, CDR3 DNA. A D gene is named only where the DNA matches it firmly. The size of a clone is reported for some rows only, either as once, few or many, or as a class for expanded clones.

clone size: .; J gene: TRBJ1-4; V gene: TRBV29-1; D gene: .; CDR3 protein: CRSLDVEKLFF; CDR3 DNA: TGCAGATCGTTGGACGTTGAAAAACTGTTTTTT
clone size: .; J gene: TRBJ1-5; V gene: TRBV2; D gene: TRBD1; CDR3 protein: CASIFGTGVGQPQHF; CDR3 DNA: TGTGCCAGCATTTTCGGGACAGGGGTTGGGCAGCCCCAGCATTTT
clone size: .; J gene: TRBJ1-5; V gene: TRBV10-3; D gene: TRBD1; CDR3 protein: CAISLTGFGRGGTDAAQHF; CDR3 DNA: TGTGCCATCAGCCTGACAGGGTTCGGAAGGGGGGGGACCGATGCGGCCCAGCATTTT
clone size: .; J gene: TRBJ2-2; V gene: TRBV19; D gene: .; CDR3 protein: CASLTARHVNTGELSW; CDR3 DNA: TGTGCCAGCCTTACGGCACGACACGTGAACACCGGGGAGCTGTCTTGG
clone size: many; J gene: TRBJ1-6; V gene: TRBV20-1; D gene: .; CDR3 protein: CSARVDWNSPLHF; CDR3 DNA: TGCAGTGCTAGAGTGGACTGGAATTCACCCCTCCACTTT
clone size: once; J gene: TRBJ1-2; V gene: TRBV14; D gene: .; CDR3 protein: CASSYTPGRGGYTF; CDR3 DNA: TGTGCCAGCAGCTATACGCCGGGGCGAGGAGGCTACACCTTC
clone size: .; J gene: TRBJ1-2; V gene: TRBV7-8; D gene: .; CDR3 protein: CASSHPSGDGYTF; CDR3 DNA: TGTGCCAGCAGTCACCCATCAGGGGATGGCTACACCTTC
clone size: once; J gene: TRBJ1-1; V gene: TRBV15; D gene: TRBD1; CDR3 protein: CATSRVLQGANTEAFF; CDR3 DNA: TGTGCCACCAGCAGAGTCTTACAGGGGGCGAACACTGAAGCTTTCTTT
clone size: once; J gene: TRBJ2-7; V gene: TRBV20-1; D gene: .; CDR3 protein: CSARDAGPYEQYF; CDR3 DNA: TGCAGTGCTAGAGATGCAGGGCCCTACGAGCAGTACTTC
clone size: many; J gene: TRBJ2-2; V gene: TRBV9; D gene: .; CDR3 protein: CASTTFLSGELFF; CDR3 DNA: TGTGCCAGCACCACCTTTCTCAGCGGGGAGCTGTTTTTT
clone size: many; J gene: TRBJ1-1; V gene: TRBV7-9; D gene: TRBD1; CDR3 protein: CASSRDSTGTEAFF; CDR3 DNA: TGTGCCAGCAGCCGGGACAGCACCGGCACTGAAGCTTTCTTT
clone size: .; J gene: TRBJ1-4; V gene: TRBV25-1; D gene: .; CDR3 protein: CASSFGETVWSEKLFF; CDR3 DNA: TGTGCCAGCAGCTTTGGGGAGACAGTCTGGAGTGAAAAACTGTTTTTT
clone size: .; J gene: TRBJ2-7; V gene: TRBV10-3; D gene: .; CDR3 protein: CAISALRGRSEQYF; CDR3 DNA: TGTGCCATCAGTGCTTTGAGGGGCAGAAGCGAGCAGTACTTC
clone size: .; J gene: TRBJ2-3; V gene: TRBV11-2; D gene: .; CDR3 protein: CASSLQGATDTQYF; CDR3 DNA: TGTGCCAGCAGTTTACAGGGAGCCACAGATACGCAGTATTTT
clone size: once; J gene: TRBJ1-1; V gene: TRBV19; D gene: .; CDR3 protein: CASSIKGRGTEAFF; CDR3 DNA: TGTGCCAGTAGTATAAAGGGGCGGGGGACTGAAGCTTTCTTT
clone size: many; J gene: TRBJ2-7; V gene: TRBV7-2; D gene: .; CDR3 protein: CASSSGLASHEQYF; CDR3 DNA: TGTGCCAGCAGCTCCGGGCTAGCGTCACACGAGCAGTACTTC
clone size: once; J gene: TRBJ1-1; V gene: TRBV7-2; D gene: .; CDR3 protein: CASSFGIREAFF; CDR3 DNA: TGTGCCAGCAGCTTCGGGATTAGGGAAGCTTTCTTT
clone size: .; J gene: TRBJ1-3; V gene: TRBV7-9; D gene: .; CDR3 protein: CASSSLLDSYGYTIYF; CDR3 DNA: TGTGCCAGCAGCTCCCTCCTTGACAGCTATGGCTACACCATATATTTT
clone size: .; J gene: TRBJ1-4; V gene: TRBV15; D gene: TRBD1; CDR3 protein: CATSGRDRGSNEKLFF; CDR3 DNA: TGTGCCACCAGCGGTCGGGACAGGGGGAGTAATGAAAAACTGTTTTTT
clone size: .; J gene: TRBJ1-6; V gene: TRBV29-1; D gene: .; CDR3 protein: CSVVEQGYNSPLHF; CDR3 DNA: TGCAGCGTTGTTGAACAGGGCTATAATTCACCCCTCCACTTT
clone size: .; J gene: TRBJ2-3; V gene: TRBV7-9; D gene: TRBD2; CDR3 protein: CASSFRRETDTQYF; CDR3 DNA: TGTGCCAGCAGCTTCCGGCGGGAGACAGATACGCAGTATTTT
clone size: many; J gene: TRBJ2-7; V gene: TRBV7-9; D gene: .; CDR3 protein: CASSLEIRTSYEQYF; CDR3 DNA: TGTGCCAGCAGCTTAGAGATAAGGACTTCCTACGAGCAGTACTTC
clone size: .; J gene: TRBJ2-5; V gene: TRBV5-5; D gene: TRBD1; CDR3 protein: CATMPGQGARETQYF; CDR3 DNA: TGTGCTACGATGCCGGGACAGGGGGCTAGGGAGACCCAGTACTTC
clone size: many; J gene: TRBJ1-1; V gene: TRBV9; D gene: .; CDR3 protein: CASSVGQETPEAFF; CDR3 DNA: TGTGCCAGCAGCGTAGGCCAGGAAACCCCTGAAGCTTTCTTT
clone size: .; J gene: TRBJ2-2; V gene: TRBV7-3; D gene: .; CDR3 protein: CASSAHRVNTGELFF; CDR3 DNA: TGTGCCAGCAGCGCACACAGAGTTAACACCGGGGAGCTGTTTTTT
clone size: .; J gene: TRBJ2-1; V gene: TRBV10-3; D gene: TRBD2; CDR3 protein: CAISPRSPLAPRSSYNEQFF; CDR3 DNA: TGTGCCATCAGCCCTAGATCCCCACTAGCGCCTCGGAGCTCCTACAATGAGCAGTTCTTC
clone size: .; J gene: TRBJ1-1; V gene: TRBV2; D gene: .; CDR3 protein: CASSEGIMNTEAFF; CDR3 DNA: TGTGCCAGCAGTGAAGGTATTATGAACACTGAAGCTTTCTTT
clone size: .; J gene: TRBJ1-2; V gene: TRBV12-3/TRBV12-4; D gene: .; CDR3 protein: CASSLYGKEGYTF; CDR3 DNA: TGTGCCAGCAGTTTATACGGAAAGGAAGGCTACACCTTC
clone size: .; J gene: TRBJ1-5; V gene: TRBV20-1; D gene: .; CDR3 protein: CSAVSGGGQPQHF; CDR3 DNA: TGCAGTGCCGTTTCGGGGGGGGGACAGCCCCAGCATTTT
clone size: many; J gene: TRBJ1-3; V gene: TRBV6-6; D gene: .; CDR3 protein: CASTKQGRSRHNTIYF; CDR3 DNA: TGTGCCAGCACTAAACAGGGCCGCTCTCGTCACAACACCATATATTTT
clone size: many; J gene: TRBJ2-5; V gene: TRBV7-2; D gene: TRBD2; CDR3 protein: CASIKAGAQETQYF; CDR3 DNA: TGTGCCAGCATCAAAGCGGGAGCCCAAGAGACCCAGTACTTC
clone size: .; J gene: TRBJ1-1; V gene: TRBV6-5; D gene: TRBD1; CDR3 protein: CASSTLDREYEAFF; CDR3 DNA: TGTGCCAGCAGTACTTTGGACAGGGAGTATGAAGCTTTCTTT
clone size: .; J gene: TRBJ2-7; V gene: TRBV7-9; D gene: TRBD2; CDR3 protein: CASSDGTSRIHEQCF; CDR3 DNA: TGTGCCAGCAGTGATGGGACTAGCAGGATCCACGAGCAGTGCTTC
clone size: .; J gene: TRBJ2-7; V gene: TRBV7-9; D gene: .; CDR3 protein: CASSYAKGGQTPAPYEQYF; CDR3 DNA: TGTGCCAGCAGTTATGCTAAGGGGGGCCAGACTCCGGCTCCGTACGAGCAGTACTTC
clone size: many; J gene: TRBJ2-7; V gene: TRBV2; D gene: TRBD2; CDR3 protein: CASSDIGTSGSYEQYF; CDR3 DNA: TGTGCCAGCAGCGACATAGGGACTAGCGGGAGCTACGAGCAGTACTTC
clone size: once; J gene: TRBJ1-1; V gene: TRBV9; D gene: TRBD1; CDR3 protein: CASSAGTGRTEAFF; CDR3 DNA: TGTGCCAGCAGCGCCGGGACAGGGCGAACTGAAGCTTTCTTT
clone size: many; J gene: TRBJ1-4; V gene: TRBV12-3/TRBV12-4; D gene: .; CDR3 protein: CASTGGEDEEKLFF; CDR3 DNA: TGTGCCAGCACGGGCGGCGAGGACGAAGAAAAACTGTTTTTT
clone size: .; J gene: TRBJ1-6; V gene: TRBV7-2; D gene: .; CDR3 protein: CASSTSGRAYNSPLHF; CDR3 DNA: TGTGCCAGCAGCACCAGCGGACGGGCCTATAATTCACCCCTCCACTTT
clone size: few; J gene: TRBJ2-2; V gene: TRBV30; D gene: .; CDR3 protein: CAWSARGADGELFF; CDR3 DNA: TGTGCCTGGAGTGCAAGGGGCGCCGACGGGGAGCTGTTTTTT
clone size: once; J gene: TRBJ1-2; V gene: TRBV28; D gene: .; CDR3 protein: CATPRQPGYGYTF; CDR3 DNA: TGTGCCACCCCACGACAGCCTGGCTATGGCTACACCTTC
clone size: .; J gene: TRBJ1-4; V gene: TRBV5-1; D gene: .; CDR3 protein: CASSRGRNSGKLFF; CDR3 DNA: TGCGCCAGCAGCCGGGGACGGAACTCTGGAAAACTGTTTTTT
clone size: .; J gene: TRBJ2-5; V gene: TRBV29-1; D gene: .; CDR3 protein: CSVEGRGPPQETQYF; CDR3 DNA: TGCAGCGTTGAGGGAAGGGGACCCCCCCAAGAGACCCAGTACTTC
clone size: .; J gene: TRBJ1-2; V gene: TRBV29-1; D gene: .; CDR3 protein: CSVRVSLYGYTF; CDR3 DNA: TGCAGCGTTAGGGTCAGCCTATATGGCTACACCTTC
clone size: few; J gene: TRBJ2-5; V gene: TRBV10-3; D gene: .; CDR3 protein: CAISEAGSGTQYF; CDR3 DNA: TGTGCCATCAGTGAAGCAGGGTCTGGGACCCAGTACTTC
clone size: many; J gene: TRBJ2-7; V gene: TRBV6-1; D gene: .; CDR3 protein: CASRVAAAPSYEQYF; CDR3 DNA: TGTGCCAGCAGGGTAGCGGCGGCTCCATCCTACGAGCAGTACTTC
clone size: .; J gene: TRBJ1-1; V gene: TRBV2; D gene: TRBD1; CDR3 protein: CASSVQGLAEAFF; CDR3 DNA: TGTGCCAGCAGTGTACAGGGGCTGGCTGAAGCTTTCTTT
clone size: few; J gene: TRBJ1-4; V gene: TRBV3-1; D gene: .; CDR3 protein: CASSQGYFEKLFF; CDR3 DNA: TGTGCCAGCAGCCAAGGATACTTTGAAAAACTGTTTTTT
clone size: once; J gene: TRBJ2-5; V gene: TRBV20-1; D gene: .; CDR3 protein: CSARDEGRGETQYF; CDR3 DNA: TGCAGTGCTAGAGATGAGGGCAGGGGAGAGACCCAGTACTTC
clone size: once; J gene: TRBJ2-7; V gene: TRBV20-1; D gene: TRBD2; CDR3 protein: CSAKTSGEQYF; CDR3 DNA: TGCAGTGCGAAAACTAGCGGCGAGCAGTACTTC
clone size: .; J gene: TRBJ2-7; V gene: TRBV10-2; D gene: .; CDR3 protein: CASRGQTGNYEQYF; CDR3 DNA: TGCGCCAGCAGAGGGCAAACAGGGAACTACGAGCAGTACTTC
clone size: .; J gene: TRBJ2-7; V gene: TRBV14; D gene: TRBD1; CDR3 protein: CASSHPRDRVTDEQYF; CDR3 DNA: TGTGCCAGCAGCCACCCCAGGGACAGGGTAACCGACGAGCAGTACTTC
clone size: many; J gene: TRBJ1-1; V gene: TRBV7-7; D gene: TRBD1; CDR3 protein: CASSLDRDTEAFF; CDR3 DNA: TGTGCTAGCAGCCTCGACAGGGACACTGAAGCTTTCTTT
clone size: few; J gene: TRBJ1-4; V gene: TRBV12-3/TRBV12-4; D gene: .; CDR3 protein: CASSPPRRGFGEKLFF; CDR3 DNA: TGTGCCAGCAGTCCCCCCCGGCGGGGGTTTGGTGAAAAACTGTTTTTT
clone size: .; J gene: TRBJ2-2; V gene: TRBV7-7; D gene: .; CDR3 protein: CASSHVNSNTGELFF; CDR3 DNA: TGCGCCAGCAGCCATGTAAACTCGAACACCGGGGAGCTGTTTTTT
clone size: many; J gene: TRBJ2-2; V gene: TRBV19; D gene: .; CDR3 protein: CASSIGVDGELFF; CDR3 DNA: TGTGCCAGTAGTATCGGGGTCGACGGGGAGCTGTTTTTT
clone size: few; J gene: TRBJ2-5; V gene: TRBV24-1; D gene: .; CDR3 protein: CATRAGQARQETQYF; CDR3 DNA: TGTGCCACCAGAGCGGGACAGGCCCGCCAAGAGACCCAGTACTTC
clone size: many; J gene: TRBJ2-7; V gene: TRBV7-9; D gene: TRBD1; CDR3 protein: CASSEGAREQYF; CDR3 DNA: TGTGCCAGCAGCGAGGGGGCGCGCGAGCAGTACTTC
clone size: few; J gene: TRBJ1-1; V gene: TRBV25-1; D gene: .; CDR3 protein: CASKQSGLLNTEAFF; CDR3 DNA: TGTGCCAGCAAACAATCGGGACTCCTGAACACTGAAGCTTTCTTT
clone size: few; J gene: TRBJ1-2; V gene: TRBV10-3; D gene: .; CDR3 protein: CAISESGDYGYTF; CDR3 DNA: TGTGCCATCAGTGAGTCTGGGGACTATGGCTACACCTTC